Below, one T cell receptor beta chain is given with its context. Its specificity is unknown. Genomic DNA in an amount of around 2 micrograms was extracted from cryopreserved PBMCs and used for the preparation of TCR beta libraries. These data belong to a study of cytotoxic CD8 clonotypes in ibrutinib-treated CLL. As for the study in general: A mean of around 270,000 productive templates and tens of thousands of productive rearrangements was obtained per sample. The study, taken as a whole, reports: Clonality rose at ibrutinib response and fell back toward baseline at progression.

V lost 1 base, J lost 6 bases, and 10 bases lay in between. This CDR3 has 13 residues. The germline V gene encodes CDR1 LGHNA and CDR2 YSLEER. TCRdb keeps only in-frame clones here, not all; method: immunoSEQ multiplex PCR. The sample has about 300,000 clones; roughly four fifths are singletons. This TCR derives from a human donor with chronic lymphocytic leukemia. Sequenced material: PBMCs, taken at disease progression, from a patient treated with ibrutinib. This sequence joins TRBV4-3 and TRBJ2-7; tentatively, D is TRBD1 (5 bases). CDR3 loop: CASSQVIRGEQYF. The CDR3 bases are TGCGCCAGCAGCCAAGTAATTAGGGGCGAGCAGTACTTC.